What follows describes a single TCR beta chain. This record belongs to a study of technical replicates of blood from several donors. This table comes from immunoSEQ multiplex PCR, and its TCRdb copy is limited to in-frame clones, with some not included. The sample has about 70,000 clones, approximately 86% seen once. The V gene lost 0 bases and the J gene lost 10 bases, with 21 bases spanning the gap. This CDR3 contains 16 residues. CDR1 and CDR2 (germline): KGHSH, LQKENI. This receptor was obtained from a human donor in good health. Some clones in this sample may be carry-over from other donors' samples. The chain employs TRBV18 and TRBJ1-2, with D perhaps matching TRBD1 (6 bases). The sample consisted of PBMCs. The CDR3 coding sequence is TGTGCCAGCTCACCACCCGACGGGGGGCCCGGGGAGATCTACACCTTC. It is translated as CASSPPDGGPGEIYTF.